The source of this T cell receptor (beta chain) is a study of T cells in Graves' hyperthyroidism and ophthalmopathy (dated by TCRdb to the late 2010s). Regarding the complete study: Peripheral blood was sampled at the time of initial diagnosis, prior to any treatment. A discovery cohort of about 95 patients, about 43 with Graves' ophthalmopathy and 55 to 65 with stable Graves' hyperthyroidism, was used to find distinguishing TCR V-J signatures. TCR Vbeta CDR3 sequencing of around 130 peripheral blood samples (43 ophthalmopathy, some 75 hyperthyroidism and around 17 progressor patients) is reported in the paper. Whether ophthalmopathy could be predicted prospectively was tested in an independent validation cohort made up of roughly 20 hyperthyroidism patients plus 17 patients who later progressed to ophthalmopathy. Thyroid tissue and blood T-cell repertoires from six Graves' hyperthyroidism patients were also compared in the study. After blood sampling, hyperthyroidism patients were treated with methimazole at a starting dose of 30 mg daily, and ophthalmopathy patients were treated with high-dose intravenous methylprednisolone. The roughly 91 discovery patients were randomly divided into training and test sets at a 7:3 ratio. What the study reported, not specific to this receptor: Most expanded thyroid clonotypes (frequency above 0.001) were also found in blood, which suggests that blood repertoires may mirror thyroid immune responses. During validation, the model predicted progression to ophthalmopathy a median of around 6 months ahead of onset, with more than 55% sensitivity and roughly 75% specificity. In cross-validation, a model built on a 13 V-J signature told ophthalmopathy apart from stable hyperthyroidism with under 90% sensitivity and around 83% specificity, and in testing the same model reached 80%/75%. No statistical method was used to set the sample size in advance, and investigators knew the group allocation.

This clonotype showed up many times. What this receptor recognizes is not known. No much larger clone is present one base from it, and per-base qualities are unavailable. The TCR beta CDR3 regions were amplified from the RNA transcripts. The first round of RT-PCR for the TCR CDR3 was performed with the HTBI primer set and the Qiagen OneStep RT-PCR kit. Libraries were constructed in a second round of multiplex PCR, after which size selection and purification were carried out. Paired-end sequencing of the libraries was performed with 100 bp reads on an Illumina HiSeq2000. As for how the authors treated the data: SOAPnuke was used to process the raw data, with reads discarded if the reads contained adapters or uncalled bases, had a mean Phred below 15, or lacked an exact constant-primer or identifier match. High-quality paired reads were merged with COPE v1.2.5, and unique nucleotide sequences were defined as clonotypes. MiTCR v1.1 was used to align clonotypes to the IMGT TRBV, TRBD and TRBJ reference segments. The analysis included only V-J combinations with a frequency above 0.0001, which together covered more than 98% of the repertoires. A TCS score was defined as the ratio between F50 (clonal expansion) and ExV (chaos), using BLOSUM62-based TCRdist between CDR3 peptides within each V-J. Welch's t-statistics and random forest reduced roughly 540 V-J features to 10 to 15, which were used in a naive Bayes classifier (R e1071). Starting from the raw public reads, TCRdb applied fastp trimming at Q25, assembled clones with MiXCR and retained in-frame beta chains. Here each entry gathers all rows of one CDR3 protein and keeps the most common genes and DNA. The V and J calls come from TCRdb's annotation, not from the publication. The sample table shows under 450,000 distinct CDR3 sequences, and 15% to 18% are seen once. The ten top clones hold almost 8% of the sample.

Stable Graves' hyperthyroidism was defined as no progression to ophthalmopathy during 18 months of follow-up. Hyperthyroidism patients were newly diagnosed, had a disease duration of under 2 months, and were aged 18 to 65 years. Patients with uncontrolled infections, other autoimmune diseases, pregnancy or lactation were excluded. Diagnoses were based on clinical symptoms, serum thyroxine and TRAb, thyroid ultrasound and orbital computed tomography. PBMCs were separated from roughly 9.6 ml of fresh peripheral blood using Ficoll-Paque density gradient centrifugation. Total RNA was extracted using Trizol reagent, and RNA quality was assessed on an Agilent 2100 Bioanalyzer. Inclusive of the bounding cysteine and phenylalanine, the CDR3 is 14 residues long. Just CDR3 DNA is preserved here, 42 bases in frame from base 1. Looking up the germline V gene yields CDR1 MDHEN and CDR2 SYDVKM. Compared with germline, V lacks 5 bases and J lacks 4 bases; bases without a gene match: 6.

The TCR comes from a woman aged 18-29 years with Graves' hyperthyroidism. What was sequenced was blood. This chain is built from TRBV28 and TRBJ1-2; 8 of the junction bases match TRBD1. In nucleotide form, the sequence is TGTGCCAGCAGTCCGGACAGGGCTGCCTATGGCTACACCTTC. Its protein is CASSPDRAAYGYTF.